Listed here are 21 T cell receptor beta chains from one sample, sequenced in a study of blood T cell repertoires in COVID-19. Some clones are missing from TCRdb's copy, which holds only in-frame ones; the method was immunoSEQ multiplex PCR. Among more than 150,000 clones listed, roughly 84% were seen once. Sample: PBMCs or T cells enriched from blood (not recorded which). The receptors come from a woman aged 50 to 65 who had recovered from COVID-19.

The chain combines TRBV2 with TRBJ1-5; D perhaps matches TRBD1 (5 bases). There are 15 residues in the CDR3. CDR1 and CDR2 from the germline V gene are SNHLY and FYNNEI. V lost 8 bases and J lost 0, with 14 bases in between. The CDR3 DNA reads TGTGCCAGCCAATTGGGAGGGACTAGCAATCAGCCCCAGCATTTT. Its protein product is CASQLGGTSNQPQHF.

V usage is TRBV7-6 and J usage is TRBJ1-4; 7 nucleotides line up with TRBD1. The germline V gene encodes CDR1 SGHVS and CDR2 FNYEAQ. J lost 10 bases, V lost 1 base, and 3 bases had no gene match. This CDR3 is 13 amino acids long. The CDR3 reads CASSLEQGRKLFF. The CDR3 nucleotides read TGTGCCAGCAGCTTAGAACAGGGGCGAAAACTGTTTTTT.

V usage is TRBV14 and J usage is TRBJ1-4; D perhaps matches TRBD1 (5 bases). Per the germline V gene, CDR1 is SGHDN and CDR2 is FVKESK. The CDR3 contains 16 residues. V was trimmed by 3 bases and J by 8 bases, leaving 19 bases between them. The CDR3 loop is CASSHPWTTQPEKLFF. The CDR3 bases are TGTGCCAGCAGCCATCCCTGGACAACTCAGCCAGAAAAACTGTTTTTT.

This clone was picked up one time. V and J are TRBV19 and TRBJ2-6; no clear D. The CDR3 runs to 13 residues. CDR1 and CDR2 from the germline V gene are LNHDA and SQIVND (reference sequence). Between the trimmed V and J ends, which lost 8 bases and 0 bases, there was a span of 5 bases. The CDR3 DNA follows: TGTGCCAGTTCTACCTCTGGGGCCAACGTCCTGACTTTC. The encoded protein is CASSTSGANVLTF. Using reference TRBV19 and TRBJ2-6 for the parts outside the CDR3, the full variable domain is DGGITQSPKYLFRKEGQNVTLSCEQNLNHDAMYWYRQDPGQGLRLIYYSQIVNDFQKGDIAEGYSVSREKKESFPLTVTSAQKNPTAFYLCASSTSGANVLTFGAGSRLTVL.

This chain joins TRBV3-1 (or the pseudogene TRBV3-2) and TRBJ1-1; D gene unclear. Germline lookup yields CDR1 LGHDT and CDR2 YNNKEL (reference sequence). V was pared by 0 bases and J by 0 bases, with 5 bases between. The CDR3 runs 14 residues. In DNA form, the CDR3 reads TGTGCCAGCAGCCAAGACAGATTGAACACTGAAGCTTTCTTT. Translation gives CASSQDRLNTEAFF.

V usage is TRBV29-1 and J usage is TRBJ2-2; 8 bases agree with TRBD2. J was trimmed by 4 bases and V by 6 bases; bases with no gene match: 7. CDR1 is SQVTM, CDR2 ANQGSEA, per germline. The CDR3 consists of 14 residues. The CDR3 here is CSVMSGRGTGELFF. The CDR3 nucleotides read TGCAGCGTCATGAGCGGGAGAGGCACCGGGGAGCTGTTTTTT.

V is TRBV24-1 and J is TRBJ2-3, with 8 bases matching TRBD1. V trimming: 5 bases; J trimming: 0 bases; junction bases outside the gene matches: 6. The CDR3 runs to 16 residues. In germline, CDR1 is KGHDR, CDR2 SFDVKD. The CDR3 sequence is CATSGPRQGSTDTQYF. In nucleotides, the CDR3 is TGTGCCACCAGTGGCCCTCGACAGGGGAGCACAGATACGCAGTATTTT.

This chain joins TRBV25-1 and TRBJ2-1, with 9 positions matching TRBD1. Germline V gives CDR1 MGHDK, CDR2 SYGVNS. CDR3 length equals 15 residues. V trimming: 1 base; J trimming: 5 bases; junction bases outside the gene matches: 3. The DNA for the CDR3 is TGTGCCAGCAGTGAATTGGGACAGGGTCACAATGAGCAGTTCTTC. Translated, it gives CASSELGQGHNEQFF.

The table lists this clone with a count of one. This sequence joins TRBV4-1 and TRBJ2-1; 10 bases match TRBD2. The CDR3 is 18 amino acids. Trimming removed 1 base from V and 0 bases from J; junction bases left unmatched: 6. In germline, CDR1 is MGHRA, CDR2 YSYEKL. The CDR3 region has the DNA TGCGCCAGCAGCCAAGGCGGACTAGCGGCCGTCTCCTACAATGAGCAGTTCTTC. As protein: CASSQGGLAAVSYNEQFF.

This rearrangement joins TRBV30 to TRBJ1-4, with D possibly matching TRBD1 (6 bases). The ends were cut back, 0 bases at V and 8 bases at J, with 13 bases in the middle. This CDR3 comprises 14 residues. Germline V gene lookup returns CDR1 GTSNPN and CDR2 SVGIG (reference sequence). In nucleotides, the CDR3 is TGTGCCTGGAGTGTAACCAGGGGCAAAGAAAAACTGTTTTTT. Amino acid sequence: CAWSVTRGKEKLFF.

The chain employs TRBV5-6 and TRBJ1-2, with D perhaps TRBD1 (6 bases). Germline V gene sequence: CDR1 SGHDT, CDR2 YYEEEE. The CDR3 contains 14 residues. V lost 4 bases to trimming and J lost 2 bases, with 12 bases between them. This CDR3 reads CASSTGHHNYGYTF. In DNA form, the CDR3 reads TGTGCCAGCAGCACGGGACACCACAACTATGGCTACACCTTC.

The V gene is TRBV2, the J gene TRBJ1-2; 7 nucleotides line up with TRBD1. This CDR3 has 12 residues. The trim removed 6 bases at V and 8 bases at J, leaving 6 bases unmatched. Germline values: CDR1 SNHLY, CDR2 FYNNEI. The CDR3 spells CASRSDRDGYTF. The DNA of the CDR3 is TGTGCCAGCAGATCAGACAGGGACGGCTACACCTTC.

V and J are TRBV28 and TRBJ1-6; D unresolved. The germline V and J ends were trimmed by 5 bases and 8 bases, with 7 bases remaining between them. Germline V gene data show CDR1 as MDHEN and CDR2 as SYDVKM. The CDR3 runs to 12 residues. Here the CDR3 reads CASSDIDSPLHF. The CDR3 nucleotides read TGTGCCAGCAGTGACATAGATTCACCCCTCCACTTT.

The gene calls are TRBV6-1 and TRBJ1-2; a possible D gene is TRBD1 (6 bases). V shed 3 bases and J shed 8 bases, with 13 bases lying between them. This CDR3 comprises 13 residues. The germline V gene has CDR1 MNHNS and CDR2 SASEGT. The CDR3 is CASSDPRGGGYTF. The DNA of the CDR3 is TGTGCCAGCAGTGACCCCAGGGGCGGGGGCTACACCTTC.

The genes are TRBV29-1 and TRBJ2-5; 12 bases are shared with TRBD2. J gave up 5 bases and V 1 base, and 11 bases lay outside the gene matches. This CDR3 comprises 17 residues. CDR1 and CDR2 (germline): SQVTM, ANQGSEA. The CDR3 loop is CSVEGLAGGPKKETQYF. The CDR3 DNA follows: TGCAGCGTTGAAGGCCTAGCGGGAGGGCCGAAGAAGGAGACCCAGTACTTC.

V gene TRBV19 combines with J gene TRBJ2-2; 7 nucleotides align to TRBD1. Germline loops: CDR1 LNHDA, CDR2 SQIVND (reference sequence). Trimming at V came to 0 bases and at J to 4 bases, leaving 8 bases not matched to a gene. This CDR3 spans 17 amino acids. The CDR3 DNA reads TGTGCCAGTAGTATAGATCAGAGGGGGCAGGGCACCGGGGAGCTGTTTTTT. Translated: CASSIDQRGQGTGELFF.

This CDR3 reads CASSLAGGQGPYGYTF. The CDR3 region has the DNA TGTGCCAGCAGCTTGGCCGGCGGACAAGGACCTTATGGCTACACCTTC. The chain carries TRBV5-6 and TRBJ1-2; possibly TRBD1 for D (5 bases). The V gene's germline CDR1 is SGHDT and CDR2 YYEEEE. This CDR3 has 16 residues. V lost 0 bases, J lost 5 bases, and 17 bases lay in between. Combining the CDR3 with reference TRBV5-6 and TRBJ1-2 gives the whole variable domain DAGVTQSPTHLIKTRGQQVTLRCSPKSGHDTVSWYQQALGQGPQFIFQYYEEEERQRGNFPDRFSGHQFPNYSSELNVNALLLGDSALYLCASSLAGGQGPYGYTFGSGTRLTVV.

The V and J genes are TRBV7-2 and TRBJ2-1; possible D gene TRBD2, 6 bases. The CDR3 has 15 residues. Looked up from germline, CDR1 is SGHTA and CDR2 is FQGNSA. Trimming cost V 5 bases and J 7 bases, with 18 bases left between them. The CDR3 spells CASSILARWGNEQFF. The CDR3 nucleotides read TGTGCCAGCAGCATCCTAGCGCGATGGGGGAATGAGCAGTTCTTC. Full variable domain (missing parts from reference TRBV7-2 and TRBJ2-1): GAGVSQSPSNKVTEKGKDVELRCDPISGHTALYWYRQSLGQGLEFLIYFQGNSAPDKSGLPSDRFSAERTGGSVSTLTIQRTQQEDSAVYLCASSILARWGNEQFFGPGTRLTVL.

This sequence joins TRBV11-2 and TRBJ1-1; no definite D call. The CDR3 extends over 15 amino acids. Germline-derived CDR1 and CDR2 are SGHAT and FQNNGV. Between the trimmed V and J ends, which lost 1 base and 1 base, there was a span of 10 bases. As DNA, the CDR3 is TGTGCCAGCAGCTTAGGCCCCCCGAGGAACACTGAAGCTTTCTTT. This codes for CASSLGPPRNTEAFF.

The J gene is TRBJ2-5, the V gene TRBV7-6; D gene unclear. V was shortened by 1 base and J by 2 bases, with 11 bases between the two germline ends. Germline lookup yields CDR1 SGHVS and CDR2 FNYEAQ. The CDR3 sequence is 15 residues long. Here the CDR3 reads CASSLGAGSQETQYF. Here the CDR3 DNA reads TGTGCCAGCAGCTTAGGGGCAGGATCGCAAGAGACCCAGTACTTC.

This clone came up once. DNA of the CDR3: TGTGCCAGCAGCCAGGGGACAGGGGCTGAAGCTTTCTTT. Translated: CASSQGTGAEAFF. The rearrangement links TRBV3-1 (or the pseudogene TRBV3-2) to TRBJ1-1; 10 bases agree with TRBD1. From germline, CDR1 is LGHDT and CDR2 YNNKEL (reference sequence). With V trimmed by 3 bases and J by 6 bases, 1 base remained unmatched. The length of the CDR3 is 13 residues.